The 21 T cell receptor beta chains below were found in one sample sequenced in a study of blood T cell repertoires in COVID-19. Using immunoSEQ multiplex PCR, the repertoire was profiled, and TCRdb retains in-frame clones only, with some absent. The sample lists some 110,000 clones; over 65% were seen once. Sequenced material: peripheral blood. These receptors originate from a man in his thirties or forties with acute or convalescent COVID-19.

This chain connects TRBV4-1 to TRBJ1-4; D may be TRBD1 (5 bases). V was clipped by 1 base and J by 14 bases, with 29 bases between them. The CDR3 has 18 residues. The germline V gene encodes CDR1 MGHRA and CDR2 YSYEKL. CDR3 protein: CASSQGPQRGGPFGGLFF. The CDR3 DNA is TGCGCCAGCAGCCAAGGACCACAGAGGGGTGGTCCGTTTGGGGGGCTGTTTTTT.

The chain is built from TRBV13 and TRBJ2-7, with 9 bases that match TRBD1. This CDR3 spans 15 amino acids. Per the germline V gene, CDR1 is PRHDT and CDR2 is FYEKMQ (reference sequence). V dropped 2 bases and J dropped 5; count of bases not matched to a gene: 7. The chain's CDR3 is CASSLKGTGWHEQYF. Written as DNA, the CDR3 is TGTGCCAGCAGCTTAAAAGGGACAGGGTGGCACGAGCAGTACTTC. Based on the CDR3 plus reference TRBV13 and TRBJ2-7, the full variable domain is AAGVIQSPRHLIKEKRETATLKCYPIPRHDTVYWYQQGPGQDPQFLISFYEKMQSDKGSIPDRFSAQQFSDYHSELNMSSLELGDSALYFCASSLKGTGWHEQYFGPGTRLTVT.

The gene calls are TRBV30 and TRBJ1-3; D gene unclear. The CDR3 runs to 15 residues. Germline lookup yields CDR1 GTSNPN and CDR2 SVGIG (reference sequence). V was pared by 0 bases and J by 0 bases, with 9 bases between. This chain's CDR3 is CAWSVRGISGNTIYF. The CDR3 DNA is TGTGCCTGGAGTGTACGAGGAATCTCTGGAAACACCATATATTTT.

CDR3 nucleotide sequence: TGTGCCAGCAGTTCTCTCGGGGTGATGGGCTACACCTTC. It is translated as CASSSLGVMGYTF. V and J are TRBV27 and TRBJ1-2; no firm D call. The CDR3 length is 13 residues. Germline values: CDR1 MNHEY, CDR2 SMNVEV (reference sequence). V was pared by 4 bases and J by 8 bases, with 14 bases between.

The rearrangement joins TRBV2 to TRBJ2-1; 8 bases fit TRBD1. The CDR3 is 16 amino acids. V was pared by 2 bases and J by 2 bases, with 5 bases of the junction left unmatched. Germline-derived CDR1 and CDR2 are SNHLY and FYNNEI. CDR3 loop: CASSERSRGPYNEQFF. The DNA of the CDR3 is TGTGCCAGCAGTGAAAGAAGCAGGGGGCCCTACAATGAGCAGTTCTTC.

The chain joins TRBV30 to TRBJ1-1; 7 bases are shared with TRBD1. Germline loops: CDR1 GTSNPN, CDR2 SVGIG (reference sequence). The V gene end was trimmed by 6 bases and the J gene end by 0 bases; junction bases not matched to a gene: 4. The CDR3 is 13 amino acids. CDR3 sequence: CACEQGMNTEAFF. For the CDR3, the DNA is TGTGCCTGTGAACAGGGGATGAACACTGAAGCTTTCTTT.

The genes are TRBV30 and TRBJ1-5, with 11 bases lining up with TRBD1. Germline V lookup: CDR1 GTSNPN, CDR2 SVGIG (reference sequence). V dropped 4 bases and J dropped 5; count of bases not matched to a gene: 4. This CDR3 is built from 14 residues. The CDR3 coding sequence is TGTGCCTGGACCGCGGGACAGGGGGATCAGCCCCAGCATTTT. Amino acids: CAWTAGQGDQPQHF.

This rearrangement joins TRBV3-1 (or the pseudogene TRBV3-2) to TRBJ1-3; D gene uncertain. Germline CDR1 and CDR2: LGHDT and YNNKEL (reference sequence). This CDR3 region has 15 residues. The V end lost 0 bases, the J end lost 1 base, and 7 bases lay between the germline ends. The CDR3 coding sequence is TGTGCCAGCAGCCAAGATACCAGATCTGGAAACACCATATATTTT. Translation gives CASSQDTRSGNTIYF.

Remarks on this clone: Germline is not matched at one junction end, which may reflect a read error. The chain joins TRBV12-3 or TRBV12-4 to TRBJ1-3, with D unclear. CDR3 length equals 12 residues. CDR3 sequence: CASSSVGNTIYF. CDR3 DNA: TGTGCCAGTAGTTCGGTAGGAAACACCATATATTTT.

V usage is TRBV11-2 and J usage is TRBJ1-2; the D gene is possibly TRBD1 (5 bases). The CDR3 contains 12 residues. V was trimmed by 0 bases and J by 8 bases, leaving 7 bases between them. Germline V gene data show CDR1 as SGHAT and CDR2 as FQNNGV. CDR3 region: CASSLDRGGYTF. The CDR3 bases are TGTGCCAGCAGCTTAGATAGGGGAGGCTACACCTTC.

The chain couples TRBV5-1 to TRBJ1-4; D gene uncertain. Looked up from germline, CDR1 is SGHRS and CDR2 is YFSETQ. The CDR3 has 16 amino acids. With 0 bases removed from V and 4 bases from J, the gap between germline ends came to 13 bases. The CDR3 loop is CASSLGQTQVNEKLFF. The CDR3 DNA is TGCGCCAGCAGCTTGGGTCAGACTCAAGTTAATGAAAAACTGTTTTTT.

The J gene is TRBJ2-5, the V gene TRBV30; perhaps TRBD2 as D (6 bases). Germline loops: CDR1 GTSNPN, CDR2 SVGIG (reference sequence). There are 16 residues in the CDR3. Trimming stripped 0 bases from V and 4 bases from J, with 18 bases between. CDR3 loop: CAWSVPGVDWSETQYF. The CDR3 DNA reads as TGTGCCTGGAGTGTACCGGGGGTTGACTGGTCAGAGACCCAGTACTTC.

CDR3 sequence reads: CASEGAHADTQYF. CDR3 nucleotides: TGTGCCAGCGAGGGGGCCCACGCAGATACGCAGTATTTT. The chain is built from TRBV6-5 and TRBJ2-3; 7 nucleotides align to TRBD1. The V gene end was trimmed by 8 bases and the J gene end by 4 bases; junction bases not matched to a gene: 6. The CDR3 totals 13 residues. Germline loops: CDR1 MNHEY, CDR2 SVGAGI.

This chain connects TRBV5-1 to TRBJ1-3, with D possibly being TRBD1 (5 bases). This CDR3 is built from 14 residues. Germline V CDR1 and CDR2: SGHRS, YFSETQ. Deletions cut 2 bases from V and 2 bases from J, with 8 bases between. CDR3 nucleotides: TGCGCCAGCAGCTTTTGGGGGGCTGGAAACACCATATATTTT. It specifies CASSFWGAGNTIYF.

This sequence joins TRBV5-1 and TRBJ2-1; D unclear. The germline gives CDR1 SGHRS, CDR2 YFSETQ. This CDR3 has 16 residues. The V end was cut by 0 bases, the J end by 0 bases, with 10 bases between. CDR3 DNA sequence: TGCGCCAGCAGCTTGGTGGGCCAGAGCTCCTACAATGAGCAGTTCTTC. The encoded protein is CASSLVGQSSYNEQFF.

V gene TRBV6-2 or TRBV6-3 combines with J gene TRBJ1-1, with no clear D. Germline lookup yields CDR1 MNHEY and CDR2 SVGEGT. V lost 0 bases to trimming and J lost 1 base, with 12 bases between them. The CDR3 has 16 amino acids. The CDR3 sequence: CASSYSGRVKNTEAFF. The DNA for the CDR3 is TGTGCCAGCAGTTACTCGGGGAGGGTAAAGAACACTGAAGCTTTCTTT.

This clone was detected only once. This rearrangement joins TRBV7-2 to TRBJ2-5; D perhaps matches TRBD2 (6 bases). Germline CDR1 reads SGHTA; CDR2 reads FQGNSA. Deletions cut 1 base from V and 5 bases from J, with 11 bases between. The CDR3 has 14 amino acids. The CDR3 DNA reads as TGTGCCAGCAGCTTAGGACTAGTATCGGAGACCCAGTACTTC. Protein sequence: CASSLGLVSETQYF.

The J gene is TRBJ2-5, the V gene TRBV18, with a weak D call TRBD2 (6 bases). CDR1 and CDR2 (germline): KGHSH, LQKENI. Trimming stripped 3 bases from V and 2 bases from J, with 13 bases between. This CDR3 has 15 amino acids. The CDR3, as DNA: TGTGCCAGCTCACCTAGACTAGAAAGTCAAGAGACCCAGTACTTC. Its translation is CASSPRLESQETQYF.

The chain employs TRBV2 and TRBJ1-4; 8 bases line up with TRBD1. Germline V gene lookup returns CDR1 SNHLY and CDR2 FYNNEI. V shed 7 bases and J 4 bases; nucleotides not matched to a gene: 5. The CDR3 length is 14 residues. The CDR3 loop reads CASTRQGSNEKLFF. For the CDR3, the DNA is TGTGCCAGCACCCGACAGGGGAGTAATGAAAAACTGTTTTTT. The whole variable domain, filled in from reference TRBV2 and TRBJ1-4, reads EPEVTQTPSHQVTQMGQEVILRCVPISNHLYFYWYRQILGQKVEFLVSFYNNEISEKSEIFDDQFSVERPDGSNFTLKIRSTKLEDSAMYFCASTRQGSNEKLFFGSGTQLSVL.

V is TRBV19 and J is TRBJ1-1; 7 bases line up with TRBD1. CDR1 LNHDA and CDR2 SQIVND come from the germline V gene (reference sequence). J gave up 0 bases and V 10 bases, and 5 bases lay outside the gene matches. CDR3 length equals 13 residues. The CDR3 region is CATIQGMNTEAFF. CDR3 DNA: TGTGCCACCATACAGGGGATGAACACTGAAGCTTTCTTT.

The chain employs TRBV28 and TRBJ2-5, with 8 bases that match TRBD2. V lost 10 bases and J lost 4; bases outside the gene matches: 5. Germline CDR1 and CDR2: MDHEN and SYDVKM. The CDR3 extends over 12 amino acids. CDR3 nucleotide sequence: TGTGCCATTCAGCGGGGGAGAGAGACCCAGTACTTC. It yields the protein CAIQRGRETQYF.